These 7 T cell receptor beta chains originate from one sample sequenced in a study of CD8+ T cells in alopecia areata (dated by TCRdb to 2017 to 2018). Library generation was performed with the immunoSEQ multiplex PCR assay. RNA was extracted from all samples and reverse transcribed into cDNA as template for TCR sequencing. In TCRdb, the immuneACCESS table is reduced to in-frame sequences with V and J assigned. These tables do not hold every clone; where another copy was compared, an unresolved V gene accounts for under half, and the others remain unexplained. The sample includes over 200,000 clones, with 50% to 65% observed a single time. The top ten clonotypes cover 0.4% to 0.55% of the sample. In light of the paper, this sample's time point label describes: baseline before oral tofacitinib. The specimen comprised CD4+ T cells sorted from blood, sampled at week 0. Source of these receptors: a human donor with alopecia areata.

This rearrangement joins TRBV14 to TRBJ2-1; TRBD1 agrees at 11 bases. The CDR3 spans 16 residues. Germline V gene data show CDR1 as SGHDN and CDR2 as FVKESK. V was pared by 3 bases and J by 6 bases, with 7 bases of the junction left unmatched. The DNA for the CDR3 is TGTGCCAGCAGCCAGCTTGGGACAGGGGGTAGCAATGAGCAGTTCTTC. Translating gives CASSQLGTGGSNEQFF.

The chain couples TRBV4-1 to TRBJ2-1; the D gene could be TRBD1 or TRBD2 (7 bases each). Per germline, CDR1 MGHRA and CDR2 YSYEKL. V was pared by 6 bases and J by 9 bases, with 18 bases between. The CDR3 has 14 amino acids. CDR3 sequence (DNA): TGCGCCAGCAGACAGGGGTATGGCGGGAGTGAGCAGTTCTTC. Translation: CASRQGYGGSEQFF.

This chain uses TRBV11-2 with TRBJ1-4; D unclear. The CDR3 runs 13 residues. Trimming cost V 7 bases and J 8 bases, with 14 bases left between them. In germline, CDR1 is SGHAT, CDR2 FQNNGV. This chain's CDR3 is CASTPSAREKLFF. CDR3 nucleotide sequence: TGTGCCAGCACCCCATCGGCTAGGGAAAAACTGTTTTTT.

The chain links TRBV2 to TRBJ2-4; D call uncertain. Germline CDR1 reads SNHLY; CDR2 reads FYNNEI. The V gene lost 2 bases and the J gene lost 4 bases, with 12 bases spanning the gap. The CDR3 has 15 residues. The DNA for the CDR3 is TGTGCCAGCAGTGAAATCCCTGTGAGAAAAAACATTCAGTACTTC. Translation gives CASSEIPVRKNIQYF.

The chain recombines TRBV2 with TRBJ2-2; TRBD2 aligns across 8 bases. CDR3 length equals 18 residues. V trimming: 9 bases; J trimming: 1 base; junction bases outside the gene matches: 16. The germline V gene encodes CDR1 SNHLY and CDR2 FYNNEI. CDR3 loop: CASSIPGHGRGNTGELFF. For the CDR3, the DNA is TGTGCCAGTTCGATACCGGGACACGGGAGGGGGAACACCGGGGAGCTGTTTTTT.

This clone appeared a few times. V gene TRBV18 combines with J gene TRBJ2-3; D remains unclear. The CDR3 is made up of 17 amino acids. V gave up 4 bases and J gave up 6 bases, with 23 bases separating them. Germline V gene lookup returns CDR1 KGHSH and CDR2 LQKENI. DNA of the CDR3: TGTGCCAGCTCACGAGGTGTTAGCTACCCCTCGATGGATACGCAGTATTTT. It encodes CASSRGVSYPSMDTQYF.

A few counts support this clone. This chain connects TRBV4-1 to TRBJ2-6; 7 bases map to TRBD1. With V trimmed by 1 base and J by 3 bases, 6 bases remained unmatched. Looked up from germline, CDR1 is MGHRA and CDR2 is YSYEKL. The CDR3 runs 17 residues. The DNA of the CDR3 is TGCGCCAGCAGCCAAGCTTATACAGGGGTTGGGGCCAACGTCCTGACTTTC. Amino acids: CASSQAYTGVGANVLTF.